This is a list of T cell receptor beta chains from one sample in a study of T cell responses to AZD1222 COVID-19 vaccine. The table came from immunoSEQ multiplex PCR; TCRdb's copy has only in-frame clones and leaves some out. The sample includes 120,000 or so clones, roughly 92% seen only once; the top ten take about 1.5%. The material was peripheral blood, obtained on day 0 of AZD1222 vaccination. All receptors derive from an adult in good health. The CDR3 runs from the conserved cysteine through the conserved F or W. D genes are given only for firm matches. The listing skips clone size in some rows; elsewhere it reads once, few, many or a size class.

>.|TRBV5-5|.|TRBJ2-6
TGTGCCAGCAGCTTGGGATGGCTCAGGGGGGCCAACGTCCTGACTTTC
CASSLGWLRGANVLTF
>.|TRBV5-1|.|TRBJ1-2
TGCGCCAGCAGCTTGCAGGGTCGGGAGGGCTACACCTTC
CASSLQGREGYTF
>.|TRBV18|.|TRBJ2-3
TGTGCCAGCTCACCAAACAGGGCCTCCCGGGATACGCAGTATTTT
CASSPNRASRDTQYF
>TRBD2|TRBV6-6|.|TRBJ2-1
TGTGCCAGCAGTCAGGGACTAGCGGGAGTGGTGCTGGGGAATGAGCAGTTCTTC
CASSQGLAGVVLGNEQFF
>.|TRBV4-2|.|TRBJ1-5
TGTGCCAGCAGCCAAGGAGGCGAGGGTACCAATCAGCCCCAGCATTTT
CASSQGGEGTNQPQHF
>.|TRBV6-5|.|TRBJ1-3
TGTGCCAGCAGACCCGACGTTTACTCTGGAAACACCATATATTTT
CASRPDVYSGNTIYF
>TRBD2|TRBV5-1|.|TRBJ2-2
TGCGCCAGCAGCACCTTAGCGGGAGCCGGGGAGCTGTTTTTT
CASSTLAGAGELFF
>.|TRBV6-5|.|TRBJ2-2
TGTGCCAGCAGATCTGACCTCGGGGAGCTGTTTTTT
CASRSDLGELFF
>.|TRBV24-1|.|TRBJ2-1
TGTGCCACCAGTGATTTGGGTTTTCTTATTGCCGTTTACTTGTACAATGAGCAGTTCTTC
CATSDLGFLIAVYLYNEQFF
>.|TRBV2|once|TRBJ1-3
TGTGCCAGCAGTGAAGTTGCAGGGTCTGGAAACACCATATATTTT
CASSEVAGSGNTIYF
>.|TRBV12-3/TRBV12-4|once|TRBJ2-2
TGTGCCAGCAGCGCCTCCACCGGGGAGCTGTTTTTT
CASSASTGELFF
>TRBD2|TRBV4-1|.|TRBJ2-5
TGCGCCAGCAGATTCACCAGAACTAGCGGGGAGACCCAGTACTTC
CASRFTRTSGETQYF
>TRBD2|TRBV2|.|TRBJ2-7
TGTGCCAGCAAAAGAGGGGCCCGGACTAGCGGCGACGAGCAGTACTTC
CASKRGARTSGDEQYF
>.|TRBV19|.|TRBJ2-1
TGTGCCAGTAGTATAGGGCGGAATGAGCAGTTCTTC
CASSIGRNEQFF
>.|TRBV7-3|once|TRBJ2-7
TGTGCCAGCAGCTTAGGACGGGCCGCAGGCAAGCAGTACTTC
CASSLGRAAGKQYF
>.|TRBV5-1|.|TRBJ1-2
TGCGCCAGCAGCCCGCGAGAGGAGGGCTACACCTTC
CASSPREEGYTF
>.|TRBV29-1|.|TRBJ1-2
TGCAGCGTTGAACACCCAGGGGCCCTCTATGGCTACACCTTC
CSVEHPGALYGYTF
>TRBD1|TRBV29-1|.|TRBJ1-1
TGCAGCGTTGTGGGACAGGTGAACACTGAAGCTTTCTTT
CSVVGQVNTEAFF
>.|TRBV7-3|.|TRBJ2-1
TGTGCCAGCAGCCCCCTTGCGGAGACCTACAATGAGCAGTTCTTC
CASSPLAETYNEQFF
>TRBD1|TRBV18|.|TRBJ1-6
TGTGCCAGCTCACCCATTGACAGGGGCTATAATTCACCCCTCCACTTT
CASSPIDRGYNSPLHF
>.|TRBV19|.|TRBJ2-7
TGTGCCAGCAGTGACCGGGGTAAATCCTACGAGCAGTACTTC
CASSDRGKSYEQYF
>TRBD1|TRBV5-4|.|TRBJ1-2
TGTGCCAGCAGCTTCCGGGACAGGGAATATGGCTACACCTTC
CASSFRDREYGYTF